This T cell receptor (beta chain) was sequenced during a study of blood T cell repertoires in COVID-19. The overall study: Spain, Italy and the United States supplied samples that represented acute and convalescent COVID-19. T cells, B-cell-depleted T cells, or PBMCs provided the cDNA or gDNA that served as material.

Per the authors' pipeline: Counts of nucleated cells, estimated from reference gene primer amplification, were obtained. Data came from immunoSEQ multiplex PCR; TCRdb stores just in-frame clones and leaves some out. The DNA was the basis for D and trimming; V, J and clone size are from that table. The sample consists of 80,000 to 100,000 clones, roughly nine tenths of them appearing once. Germline CDR1 and CDR2: MNHNY and SVGAGI (reference sequence). This CDR3 comprises 13 residues. With 6 bases clipped from V and 6 bases from J, the junction kept 6 bases outside the gene matches. V usage is TRBV6-6 and J usage is TRBJ1-1, with TRBD1 matching 8 bases. Material for sequencing was peripheral blood. This receptor was identified in a human donor with active COVID-19. The donor label of this sample is uncertain. The CDR3 bases are TGTGCCAGCAGCCGACAGGGGCGGCCTGAAGCTTTCTTT. It is translated as CASSRQGRPEAFF.